This T cell receptor beta chain was sequenced in a study of cytomegalovirus exposure and HLA in healthy donors. Study-wide results and caveats: Cytomegalovirus-associated TCR beta chains were listed, numbering some 170.

Only one count was recorded for this clone. Its specificity is not known. Measured with immunoSEQ multiplex PCR; TCRdb has only the in-frame clones, and not every one. This sample has 150,000 to 200,000 clones, with around four fifths found just once. The CDR3 extends over 15 amino acids. Losses at the gene ends were 6 bases for V and 5 bases for J; bases not matched to a gene: 6. The V gene's germline CDR1 is MDHEN and CDR2 SYDVKM. The TCR comes from a man aged 18 to 29 in good health and CMV-seropositive. The V and J genes are TRBV28 and TRBJ2-5; 13 bases align to TRBD2. Sequenced: PBMCs. DNA for the CDR3: TGTGCCAGCAGAGTGACTAGCGGGAGGTCGGAGACCCAGTACTTC. Amino acids: CASRVTSGRSETQYF.